This TCR beta chain was captured in a study of blood T cell repertoires in COVID-19. Study-wide context: Whether acute or convalescent, the COVID-19 samples came from the United States, Italy and Spain.

Trimming took 0 bases from V and 3 from J, leaving 9 bases between them. In germline, CDR1 is SGHTA, CDR2 FQGNSA. This CDR3 region has 15 residues. Repertoires were generated with immunoSEQ multiplex PCR, while TCRdb's copy carries only in-frame clones and drops some. The profile covers 200,000 to 250,000 clones, with 80% to 90% appearing a single time and about 2.5% taken by the ten largest. J is TRBJ2-1 and V is TRBV7-2, with a possible D match to TRBD2 (6 bases). The sample taken for sequencing was peripheral blood. The sequence derives from a man aged 25 to 45 with COVID-19, enrolled during active disease. The CDR3 protein is CASSLAEGFYNEQFF. The DNA for the CDR3 is TGTGCCAGCAGCTTAGCGGAGGGATTCTACAATGAGCAGTTCTTC.